The present T cell receptor (beta chain) was sequenced within a study of blood T cell repertoires in COVID-19. As for the study in general: Spain, Italy and the United States supplied samples that represented acute and convalescent COVID-19. PBMCs, B-cell-depleted T cells, or T cells provided the cDNA or gDNA that made up the material.

The CDR3 loop spans 14 amino acids. The V and J ends lost 1 base and 6 bases respectively, with 11 bases between them. CDR1 SEHNR and CDR2 FQNEAQ come from the germline V gene (reference sequence). This clone was picked up a small number of times. Assay used: immunoSEQ multiplex PCR; TCRdb lists only in-frame clones, some missing. Here the sample spans 75,000 to 90,000 clones, roughly 83% being singletons. This rearrangement joins TRBV7-9 to TRBJ2-3; no clear D. Sequences were obtained from peripheral blood. This TCR was recovered from a human donor in a cohort sampled during active COVID-19. CDR3 sequence reads: CASSLDTNDDTQYF. The CDR3 bases are TGTGCCAGCAGCTTAGACACTAACGACGATACGCAGTATTTT.